Listed below are T cell receptor beta chains from one sample, sequenced in a study of regulatory T cells in long-lasting Graves disease. TCRdb redid the calling of the multiplex PCR reads with MiXCR, one entry per CDR3 protein. The repertoire has around 400,000 distinct CDR3 sequences, about a quarter of them found once; the top ten carry about a quarter. The starting material was peripheral blood mononuclear cells (PBMCs), obtained when the disease was refractory, from a patient treated with antithyroid drugs. The receptors shown here come from a female donor with Graves disease. CDR3s include the opening cysteine and the closing phenylalanine or tryptophan. A D gene is named only where the DNA matches it firmly. Clone sizes are given selectively: once, few, many, or a class where the clone is expanded.

cdr3_nt	cdr3_aa	clone_size	v_call	j_call	d_call
TGCAGCGTAGGGACAGGTGGATCCTACGAGCAGTACTTC	CSVGTGGSYEQYF	many	TRBV29-1	TRBJ2-7	TRBD1
TGTGCCAGCAGCTCATGGACAGCGAACACCGGGGAGCTGTTTTTT	CASSSWTANTGELFF	-	TRBV11-2	TRBJ2-2	-
TGTGCCAGCAGCGTAGACTCGGGGTCGTTCACTGAAGCTTTCTTT	CASSVDSGSFTEAFF	few	TRBV9	TRBJ1-1	-
TGTGCCAGCAGAAGACAGAACACTGAAGCTTTCTTT	CASRRQNTEAFF	few	TRBV6-1	TRBJ1-1	-
TGTGCCAGCACCGACGTTAAGACAGGGAGCGAGACCCAGTACTTC	CASTDVKTGSETQYF	many	TRBV2	TRBJ2-5	TRBD1
TGTGCCAGTGGGTGGGGTTTTGGGGCCAACGTCCTGACTTTC	CASGWGFGANVLTF	few	TRBV19	TRBJ2-6	-
TGTGCCACCAGCAGTCGCCTAGCGACACCGACCGGGGAGCTGTTTTTT	CATSSRLATPTGELFF	many	TRBV15	TRBJ2-2	-
TGCAGTGCTAGAGATCGGAATGGCGGGAGGGCCGGTGATTACGAGCAGTACTTC	CSARDRNGGRAGDYEQYF	-	TRBV20-1	TRBJ2-7	TRBD2
TGCAGTGCTACCCTGACAGGGGGGGAGACCCAGTACTTC	CSATLTGGETQYF	few	TRBV20-1	TRBJ2-5	TRBD1
TGTGCCAGCAGCCCCCGAGGGACTAGCGCGTACGAGCAGTACTTC	CASSPRGTSAYEQYF	many	TRBV7-2	TRBJ2-7	TRBD2
TGTGCCAGCAGAGCCGGAATAAATACCCTCCACTTT	CASRAGINTLHF	-	TRBV6-2/TRBV6-3	TRBJ1-6	-
TGTGCCAGCAGCCCGACAGGGGCCCAAGAGACCCAGTACTTC	CASSPTGAQETQYF	few	TRBV7-6	TRBJ2-5	TRBD1
TGTGCCAGCAGCTTATTACTAGGGACAGCGCCCTACGAGCAGTACTTC	CASSLLLGTAPYEQYF	-	TRBV7-9	TRBJ2-7	TRBD1